This T cell receptor beta chain was identified during a study of T-cell reconstitution after alpha-beta-depleted transplantation in children. General study results and limits: At around two months after transplant, the alpha-beta T cells were reportedly derived from several hundred expanded clones that came from non-depleted graft cells. Hyperexpanded clones declined; after one year, newly produced T cells mostly supplied diversity. There were some patients whose high TCRbeta diversity at day 60 came from surviving recipient T cells and thymic progenitors.

It was with unique molecular identifiers that the TCRbeta library was prepared. TCRdb reprocessed the PCR reads via MiXCR and lists one record per CDR3 protein. The sample consists of roughly 790,000 distinct CDR3 sequences, under 20% of them appearing once. With respect to this clonotype: Its cognate antigen is unknown.

Germline lookup yields CDR1 LNHNV and CDR2 YYDKDF (reference sequence). The CDR3 sequence is 16 residues long. Trimming removed 1 base at V and 1 base at J, with 13 bases between. The source of this sequence is a male patient aged 10 to 17 who had a stem cell transplant for acute lymphoblastic leukemia, so the T cells may come from the graft donor. The sample was PBMCs, mostly from graft donor cells, taken 360 days after TCRalphabeta/CD19-depleted stem cell transplant. The chain recombines TRBV15 with TRBJ1-1; D is ambiguous. This chain's CDR3 is CATSRVNEGRNTEAFF. CDR3 nucleotides: TGTGCCACCAGCAGAGTCAATGAAGGGAGGAACACTGAAGCTTTCTTT.